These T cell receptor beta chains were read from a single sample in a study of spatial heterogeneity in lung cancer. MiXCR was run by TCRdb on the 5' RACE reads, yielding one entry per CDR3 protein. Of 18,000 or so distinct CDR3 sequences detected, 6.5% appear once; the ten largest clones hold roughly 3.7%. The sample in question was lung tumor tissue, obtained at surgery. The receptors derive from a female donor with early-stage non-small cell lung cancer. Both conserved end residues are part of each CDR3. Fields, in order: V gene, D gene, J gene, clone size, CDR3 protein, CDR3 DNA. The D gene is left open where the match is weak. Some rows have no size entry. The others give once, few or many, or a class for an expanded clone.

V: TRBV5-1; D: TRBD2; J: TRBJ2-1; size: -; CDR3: CASVAGTTRNEQFF; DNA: TGCGCCAGTGTAGCGGGGACTACCCGGAATGAGCAGTTCTTC
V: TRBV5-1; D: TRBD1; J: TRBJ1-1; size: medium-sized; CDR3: CASSLTGQSNTEAFF; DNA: TGCGCCAGCAGCTTGACGGGACAGTCGAACACTGAAGCTTTCTTT
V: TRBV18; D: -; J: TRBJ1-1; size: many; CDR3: CASSPPGGLATEAFF; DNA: TGTGCCAGCTCACCACCGGGGGGCCTGGCTACTGAAGCTTTCTTT
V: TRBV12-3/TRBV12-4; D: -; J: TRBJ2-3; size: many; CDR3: CASSSMDFGFTDTQYF; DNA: TGTGCCAGCAGTTCTATGGATTTCGGGTTCACAGATACGCAGTATTTT
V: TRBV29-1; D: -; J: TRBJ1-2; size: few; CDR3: CSVDRVPLQNLSYTF; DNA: TGCAGCGTTGATCGAGTACCCCTCCAAAATCTGAGCTACACCTTC
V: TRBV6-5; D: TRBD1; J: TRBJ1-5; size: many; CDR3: CASSPLGTGGVGNQPQHF; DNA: TGTGCCAGCAGTCCCCTCGGGACAGGGGGCGTCGGGAATCAGCCCCAGCATTTT
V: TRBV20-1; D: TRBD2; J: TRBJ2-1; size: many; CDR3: CSARDKSGRRLGTRSYNEQFF; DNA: TGCAGTGCTAGAGACAAGTCGGGGAGAAGACTGGGGACTAGATCCTACAATGAGCAGTTCTTC
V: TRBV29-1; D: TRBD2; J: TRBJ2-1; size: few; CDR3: CSVASSGRVQGEQFF; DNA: TGCAGCGTAGCTTCTAGCGGGAGGGTTCAGGGTGAGCAGTTCTTC
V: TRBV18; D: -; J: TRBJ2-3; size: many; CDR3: CASSPQVTDTQYF; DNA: TGTGCCAGCTCACCACAGGTCACAGATACGCAGTATTTT
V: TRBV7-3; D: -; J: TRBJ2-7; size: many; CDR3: CASSLNAGRVPGEQYF; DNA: TGTGCCAGCAGCTTAAACGCGGGGCGTGTTCCGGGAGAGCAGTACTTC
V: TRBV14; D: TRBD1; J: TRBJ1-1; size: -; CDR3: CASSSGQGALKRTEAFF; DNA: TGTGCCAGCAGCTCAGGACAGGGGGCATTAAAAAGGACTGAAGCTTTCTTT
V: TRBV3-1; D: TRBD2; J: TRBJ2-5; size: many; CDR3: CASSQPRTSGSETQYF; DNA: TGTGCCAGCAGCCAACCACGGACTAGCGGGAGTGAGACCCAGTACTTC
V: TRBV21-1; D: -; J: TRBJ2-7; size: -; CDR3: CARYSYEQYF; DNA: TGTGCCCGTTACTCCTACGAGCAGTACTTC
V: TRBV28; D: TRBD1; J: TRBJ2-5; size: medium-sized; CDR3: CASSGTGQETQYF; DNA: TGTGCCAGCAGTGGGACAGGGCAAGAGACCCAGTACTTC
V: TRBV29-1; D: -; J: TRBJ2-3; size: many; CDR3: CSVEDFSAGKTDTQYF; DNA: TGCAGCGTTGAAGATTTCTCGGCGGGGAAAACAGATACGCAGTATTTT
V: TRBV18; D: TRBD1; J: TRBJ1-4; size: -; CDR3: CASSPGTATNEKLFF; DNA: TGTGCCAGCTCACCAGGGACAGCAACTAATGAAAAACTGTTTTTT
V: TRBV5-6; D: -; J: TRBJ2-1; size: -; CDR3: CASSVGGLSYNEQFF; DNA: TGTGCCAGCAGCGTCGGGGGTCTTTCCTACAATGAGCAGTTCTTC
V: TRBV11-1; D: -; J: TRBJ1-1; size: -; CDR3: CASSFGEGAEAFF; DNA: TGTGCCAGCAGCTTCGGTGAGGGGGCTGAAGCTTTCTTT
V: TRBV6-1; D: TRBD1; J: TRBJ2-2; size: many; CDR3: CASSEGQGANTGELFF; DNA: TGTGCCAGCAGTGAGGGACAGGGGGCGAACACCGGGGAGCTGTTTTTT
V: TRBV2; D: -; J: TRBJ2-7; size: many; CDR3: CASTALGTRVSEQYF; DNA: TGTGCCAGCACCGCCCTGGGGACGAGGGTATCCGAGCAGTACTTC
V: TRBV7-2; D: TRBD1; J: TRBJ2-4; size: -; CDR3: CASSFRTGGNIQYF; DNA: TGTGCCAGCAGTTTCCGGACAGGGGGCAACATTCAGTACTTC
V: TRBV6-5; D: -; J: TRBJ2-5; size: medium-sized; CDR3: CASSLVGTRETQYF; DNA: TGTGCCAGCAGTTTGGTCGGGACGAGAGAGACCCAGTACTTC
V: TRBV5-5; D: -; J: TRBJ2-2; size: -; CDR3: CASSSIRRQTGELFF; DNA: TGTGCCAGCAGCTCCATTCGGCGACAGACCGGGGAGCTGTTTTTT
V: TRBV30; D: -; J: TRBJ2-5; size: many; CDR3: CAWSVQVTQYF; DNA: TGTGCCTGGAGTGTACAGGTCACCCAGTACTTC
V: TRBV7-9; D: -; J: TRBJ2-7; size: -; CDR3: CASSLGTAGSYEQYF; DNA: TGTGCCAGCAGCTTAGGGACAGCGGGCTCCTACGAGCAGTACTTC
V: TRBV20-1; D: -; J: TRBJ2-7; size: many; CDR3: CSATPPTGSGEQYF; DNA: TGCAGTGCCACACCACCGACTGGGTCGGGTGAGCAGTACTTC
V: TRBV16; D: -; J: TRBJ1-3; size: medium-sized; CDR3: CASSQSAGNTIYF; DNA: TGTGCCAGCAGCCAATCTGCTGGAAACACCATATATTTT
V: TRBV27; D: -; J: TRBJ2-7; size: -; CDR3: CASSLGRRTYEQYF; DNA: TGTGCCAGCAGTTTAGGTCGACGGACCTACGAGCAGTACTTC
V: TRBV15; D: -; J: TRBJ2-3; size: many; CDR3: CATSRRDGYTDTQYF; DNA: TGTGCCACCAGCAGACGGGACGGATACACAGATACGCAGTATTTT
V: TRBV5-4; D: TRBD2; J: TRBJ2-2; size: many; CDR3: CASSFKNLAVNTGELFF; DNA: TGTGCCAGCAGCTTTAAGAATCTAGCGGTAAACACCGGGGAGCTGTTTTTT
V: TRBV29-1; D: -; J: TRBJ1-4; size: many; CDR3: CSAGRGNNEKLFF; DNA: TGCAGCGCCGGACGGGGAAATAATGAAAAACTGTTTTTT
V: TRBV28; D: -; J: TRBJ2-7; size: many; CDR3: CASSALTGAMLF; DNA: TGTGCCAGCAGTGCATTGACAGGCGCTATGCTTTTC
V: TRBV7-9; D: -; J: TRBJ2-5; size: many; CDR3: CASSLDLAAQYF; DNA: TGTGCCAGCAGCTTAGACTTGGCGGCCCAGTACTTC
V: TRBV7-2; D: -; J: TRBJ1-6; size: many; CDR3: CASSEDAGLTPLHF; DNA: TGTGCCAGCAGCGAGGACGCAGGGCTAACACCCCTCCACTTT
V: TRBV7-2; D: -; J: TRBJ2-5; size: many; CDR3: CASSLAKETQYF; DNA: TGTGCCAGCAGCTTAGCGAAAGAGACCCAGTACTTC
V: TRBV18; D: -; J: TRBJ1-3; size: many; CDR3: CASSPRGNTIYF; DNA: TGTGCCAGCTCACCGAGAGGAAACACCATATATTTT
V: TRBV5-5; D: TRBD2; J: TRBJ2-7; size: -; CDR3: CASSWGLAGGSYEQYF; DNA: TGTGCCAGCAGCTGGGGACTAGCGGGGGGCTCCTACGAGCAGTACTTC
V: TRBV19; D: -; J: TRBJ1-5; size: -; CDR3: CASRPNNQPQHF; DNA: TGTGCCAGTAGGCCGAACAATCAGCCCCAGCATTTT
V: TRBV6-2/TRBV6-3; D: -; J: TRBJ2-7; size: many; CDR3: CASSYGFGPLEQYF; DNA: TGTGCCAGCAGTTACGGCTTTGGACCCCTCGAGCAGTACTTC
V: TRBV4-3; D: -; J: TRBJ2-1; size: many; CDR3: CASSQDVERAPYNEQFF; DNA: TGCGCCAGCAGCCAAGATGTCGAGCGGGCCCCCTACAATGAGCAGTTCTTC
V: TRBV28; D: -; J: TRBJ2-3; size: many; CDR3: CASMGGGRVADTQYF; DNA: TGTGCCAGCATGGGGGGAGGACGGGTGGCGGATACGCAGTATTTT
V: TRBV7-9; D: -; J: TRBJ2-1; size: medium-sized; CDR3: CASSLSGAYNEQFF; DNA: TGTGCCAGCAGCTTATCCGGGGCCTACAATGAGCAGTTCTTC
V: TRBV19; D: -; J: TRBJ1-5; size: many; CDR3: CASSIHRRAKVNQPQHF; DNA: TGTGCCAGTAGTATACATCGTCGGGCCAAGGTGAATCAGCCCCAGCATTTT
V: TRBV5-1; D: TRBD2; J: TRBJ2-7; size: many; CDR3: CASSGGGGSIDEQYF; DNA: TGCGCCAGCAGCGGCGGCGGCGGGAGTATTGACGAGCAGTACTTC
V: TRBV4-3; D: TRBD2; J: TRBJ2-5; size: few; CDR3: CASSRQPSGRTGGTQYF; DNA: TGCGCCAGCAGCCGACAGCCGAGCGGGAGGACCGGAGGGACCCAGTACTTC
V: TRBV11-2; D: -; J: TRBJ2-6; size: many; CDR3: CASTPIGGARGANVLTF; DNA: TGTGCCAGCACCCCCATTGGGGGGGCGCGGGGGGCCAACGTCCTGACTTTC